This T cell receptor beta chain came from a study of human T cells and chemical hapten exposure. The wider study: Chiefly women, the patients showed alopecia areata, totalis or universalis.

This clonotype was detected many times. This CDR3 contains 13 residues. Germline V CDR1 and CDR2: DFQATT, SNEGSKA (reference sequence). V was clipped by 6 bases and J by 8 bases, with 16 bases between them. TCRdb re-analysed the RACE reads in MiXCR, keeping a single row per CDR3 protein. In the table there are about 89,000 distinct CDR3 sequences, approximately 12% of which are singletons. Time point: patch test 3, about 24 weeks after DPC sensitization. Treatment given: therapeutic diphenylcyclopropenone sensitization with weekly scalp DPC. This clonotype originated in a woman in her fifties or sixties with alopecia areata. Some clones in this sample may be carry-over from other donors' samples. Sequencing was performed on whole blood, taken in connection with sensitization to the hapten diphenylcyclopropenone (DPC). The chain joins TRBV20-1 to TRBJ1-4; D might be TRBD1 (6 bases). The CDR3 reads CSATTGVEEKLFF. The CDR3 region has the DNA TGCAGTGCCACGACAGGTGTCGAGGAAAAACTGTTTTTT.